The clone carrying this T cell receptor beta chain has ten or more counts. This specimen belongs to a study of T cells after yellow fever vaccination. Whole-study context: Each low-cell-number fraction was prepared by means of SMART-Seq v4 Ultra Low Input.

The V end lost 5 bases, the J end lost 0 bases, and 8 bases lay between the germline ends. The germline gives CDR1 MNHNS, CDR2 SASEGT. There are 14 residues in the CDR3. Template switching by 5'RACE produced TCR cDNA, adding a universal primer site and UMIs. Via MiXCR, TCRdb re-called the 5' RACE reads, giving one row per CDR3 protein. The sample lists about 73,000 distinct CDR3 sequences, 7.5% to 9% seen once, with more than 35% in the top ten. The chain combines TRBV6-1 with TRBJ2-4, with D unclear. This clonotype originated in a man under 40 who received the YFV17D yellow fever vaccine. The sample in question was CD8+ T cells sorted from PBMCs, obtained on the day of the yellow fever booster vaccination. The CDR3 DNA sequence: TGTGCCAGCAGTCCTCACCTAGCCAAAAACATTCAGTACTTC. Protein sequence: CASSPHLAKNIQYF.